These 4 T cell receptor beta chains were all obtained from the same sample, sequenced in a study of blood T cell repertoires in COVID-19. TCRdb's copy holds only in-frame clones and misses some; the assay was immunoSEQ multiplex PCR. This table has about 94,000 clones, approximately 80% appearing once. The sequenced sample was peripheral blood. These TCRs come from a human donor in a cohort sampled during active COVID-19.

The chain has TRBV4-1 and TRBJ2-7; 7 nucleotides match TRBD2. V shed 0 bases and J 1 base; nucleotides not matched to a gene: 12. The CDR3 is made up of 18 amino acids. Germline loops: CDR1 MGHRA, CDR2 YSYEKL. The CDR3 DNA reads as TGCGCCAGCAGCCAAGAATTCGGCGGGAGCAGATCGTCCTACGAGCAGTACTTC. Its protein is CASSQEFGGSRSSYEQYF.

This chain uses TRBV27 with TRBJ1-6; 7 positions match TRBD1. Germline values: CDR1 MNHEY, CDR2 SMNVEV (reference sequence). The CDR3 is made up of 14 amino acids. The ends lost 7 bases at V and 6 bases at J; junction bases unmatched: 6. The chain's CDR3 is CASNGGQLNSPLHF. The CDR3 nucleotides read TGTGCCAGCAATGGGGGACAGCTTAATTCACCCCTCCACTTT.

This clone was seen only a few times. The chain recombines TRBV9 with TRBJ1-2, with D tentatively TRBD1 (6 bases). V lost 1 base and J lost 7, with 11 bases in between. Germline V lookup: CDR1 SGDLS, CDR2 YYNGEE. CDR3 size: 13 residues. The CDR3 DNA sequence: TGTGCCAGCAGCGTATCCGGGGGGGCTGGCTACACCTTC. Amino acid sequence: CASSVSGGAGYTF.

V and J are TRBV6-6 and TRBJ1-4, with D maybe TRBD1 (6 bases). V lost 2 bases and J 5 bases, leaving 12 bases between the germline ends. This CDR3 comprises 15 residues. Germline lookup yields CDR1 MNHNY and CDR2 SVGAGI (reference sequence). CDR3 sequence: CASSYGWTENEKLFF. The CDR3 nucleotides are TGTGCCAGCAGTTACGGATGGACAGAAAATGAAAAACTGTTTTTT.